This T cell receptor (beta chain) comes out of a study of cytomegalovirus exposure and HLA in healthy donors. Trimming cost V 1 base and J 1 base, with 8 bases left between them. The CDR3 runs 15 residues. CDR1 is SGHTA and CDR2 is FQGNSA in the germline V gene. This clone turned up a few times. 60 Vbeta and 13 Jbeta primers were used in PCR. The table came from immunoSEQ multiplex PCR; TCRdb's copy has only in-frame clones and leaves some out. Among 90,000 to 110,000 clones, approximately 16% were seen once, and the ten largest hold about 0.8%. The chain joins TRBV7-2 to TRBJ1-5; D unclear. The sequence was obtained from a female donor in good health and CMV-seronegative. Sample: PBMCs. This chain's CDR3 is CASSLGTASNQPQHF. For the CDR3, the DNA is TGTGCCAGCAGCTTAGGCACAGCCAGCAATCAGCCCCAGCATTTT.